These T cell receptor beta chains were read from a single sample in a study of T cell repertoires in cytomegalovirus infection. TCRdb redid the calling of the reads with MiXCR, one entry per CDR3 protein. This repertoire shows some 700,000 distinct CDR3 sequences, less than 40% found once; its top ten account for roughly 2.9%. The specimen was PBMCs. The receptors stem from a human donor in good health (CMV status not recorded). Some clones in this sample may be carry-over from other donors' samples. Each CDR3 is given with its conserved first and last residue. Each record gives: clone size, V gene, D gene, J gene, CDR3 DNA, CDR3 protein. A D gene is named only where the DNA matches it firmly. Rows give clone size only sometimes, using once, few, many, or a class for an expanded clone.

few,TRBV7-9,TRBD1,TRBJ1-5,TGTGCCAGCACCGCCGGGACAGGGGGGGATAGCAATCAGCCCCAGCATTTT,CASTAGTGGDSNQPQHF
few,TRBV2,TRBD1,TRBJ2-4,TGTGCCAGCACCCTGGGTGGACAGGGGGGAAACATTCAGTACTTC,CASTLGGQGGNIQYF
-,TRBV29-1,-,TRBJ2-2,TGCAGCGCCCTAAAGCCCAGTAGGTTTGCGAACACCGGGGAGCTGTTTTTT,CSALKPSRFANTGELFF
few,TRBV10-3,-,TRBJ2-7,TGTGCCATCAGTGAGTTCAGTACCTACGAGCAGTACTTC,CAISEFSTYEQYF
-,TRBV20-1,-,TRBJ2-3,TGCAGTGCTATGCGGGGCCCTAGCACAGATACGCAGTATTTT,CSAMRGPSTDTQYF
-,TRBV12-3/TRBV12-4,-,TRBJ2-7,TGTGCCAGCAGTTTCTTGGGGGAGAGCGAGCAGTACTTC,CASSFLGESEQYF
many,TRBV7-8,TRBD1,TRBJ2-3,TGTGCCAGCAGCCTTTGGGACAGGAGAGCCGATACGCAGTATTTT,CASSLWDRRADTQYF
-,TRBV7-8,TRBD2,TRBJ2-3,TGTGCCAGCAGCTGGACTAGCGGAGCACACACAGATACGCAGTATTTT,CASSWTSGAHTDTQYF
many,TRBV7-3,TRBD1,TRBJ1-1,TGTGCCAGCAGCACTCAGGGGGCAGGCACTGAAGCTTTCTTT,CASSTQGAGTEAFF
few,TRBV7-9,TRBD2,TRBJ2-1,TGTGCCAGCCCGAAGCTAAATCGACTAGCGAGCCCCAGTTCCTACAATGAGCAGTTCTTC,CASPKLNRLASPSSYNEQFF
few,TRBV7-2,-,TRBJ2-3,TGTGCCAGCAGCTTAGGGGGGTTGGGGTCCCACACGCAGTATTTT,CASSLGGLGSHTQYF
-,TRBV7-9,-,TRBJ2-5,TGTGCCAGCAGCTTAGCTTTGGCCCAAGAGACCCAGTACTTC,CASSLALAQETQYF
-,TRBV25-1,TRBD1,TRBJ1-1,TGTGCCAGCAGTGGGTGGACAGGGGGCGCGCGGGCTTTCTTT,CASSGWTGGARAFF
few,TRBV6-6,TRBD2,TRBJ2-5,TGTGCCAGCAGTTACTCGAGCGGGGGGGAGCTTGGAGAGACCCAGTACTTC,CASSYSSGGELGETQYF
-,TRBV7-4,-,TRBJ1-4,TGTGCCAGCAGGCCCCGGGGGGGCACTAATGAAAAACTGTTTTTT,CASRPRGGTNEKLFF
-,TRBV12-3/TRBV12-4,-,TRBJ1-3,TGTGCCAGCAGTACCGGTCGTATTCGGGGGGTCCCGAGCTCTGGAAACACCATATATTTT,CASSTGRIRGVPSSGNTIYF
few,TRBV4-1,-,TRBJ2-2,TGCGCCAGCAGCCAAGGAGCACTTCACACCGGGGAGCTGTTTTTT,CASSQGALHTGELFF
few,TRBV28,-,TRBJ2-1,TGTGCCAGCAGTGGGAGTTTCACCCCCCGAACAGAGCAGTTCTTC,CASSGSFTPRTEQFF
-,TRBV3-1,-,TRBJ1-2,TGTGCCAGCAGCTCCGTCGTGGGCGGCTACACCTTC,CASSSVVGGYTF
-,TRBV19,TRBD1,TRBJ1-5,TGTGCCATTACTGTGGGACAGCCCGATCAGCCCCAGAATTTT,CAITVGQPDQPQNF
-,TRBV2,-,TRBJ2-7,TGTGCCAGCTTAACTGGGGACGGCACGCACGAGCAGTACTTC,CASLTGDGTHEQYF